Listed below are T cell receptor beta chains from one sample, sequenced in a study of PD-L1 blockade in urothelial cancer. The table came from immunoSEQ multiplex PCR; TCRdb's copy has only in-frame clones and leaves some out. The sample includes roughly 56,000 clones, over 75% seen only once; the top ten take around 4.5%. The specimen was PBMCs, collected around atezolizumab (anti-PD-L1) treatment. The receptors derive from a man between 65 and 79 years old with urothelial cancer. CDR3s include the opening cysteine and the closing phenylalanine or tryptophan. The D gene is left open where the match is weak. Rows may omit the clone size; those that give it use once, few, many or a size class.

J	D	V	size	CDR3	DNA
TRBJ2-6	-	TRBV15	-	CATSPQRGSGANVLTF	TGTGCCACCAGCCCGCAAAGAGGGTCCGGGGCCAACGTCCTGACTTTC
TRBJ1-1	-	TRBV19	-	CASSPLEKPWTEAFF	TGTGCCAGTAGCCCGCTGGAGAAGCCGTGGACTGAAGCTTTCTTT
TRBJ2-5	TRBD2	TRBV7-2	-	CASSLALLAGVFETQYF	TGTGCCAGCAGCTTAGCATTACTAGCGGGAGTCTTTGAGACCCAGTACTTC
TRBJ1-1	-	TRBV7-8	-	CASSRARGTEAFF	TGTGCCAGCAGCAGAGCAAGGGGTACTGAAGCTTTCTTT
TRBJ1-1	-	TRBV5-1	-	CASSLNMNTEAFF	TGCGCCAGCAGCTTAAATATGAACACTGAAGCTTTCTTT
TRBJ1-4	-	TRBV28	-	CASSSGDLTNEKLFF	TGTGCCAGCAGTTCCGGGGATTTGACTAATGAAAAACTGTTTTTT
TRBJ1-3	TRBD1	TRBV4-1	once	CASSLPSDRGTGNTIYF	TGCGCCAGCAGCCTACCCTCGGACAGGGGTACTGGAAACACCATATATTTT
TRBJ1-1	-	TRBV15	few	CATSRERVQGTEAFF	TGTGCCACCAGCAGAGAACGAGTACAGGGTACTGAAGCTTTCTTT
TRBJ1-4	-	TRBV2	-	CASSPRATEKLFF	TGTGCCAGCAGTCCCAGGGCTACTGAAAAACTGTTTTTT
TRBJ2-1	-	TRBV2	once	CASSEKTNWAYEQFF	TGTGCCAGCAGTGAAAAGACCAACTGGGCCTATGAGCAGTTCTTC
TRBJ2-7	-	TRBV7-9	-	CASTSWGLADEQYF	TGTGCCAGCACCTCCTGGGGCCTGGCGGACGAGCAGTACTTC
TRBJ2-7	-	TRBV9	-	CASSAGTGEQYF	TGTGCCAGCAGCGCCGGGACTGGCGAGCAGTACTTC
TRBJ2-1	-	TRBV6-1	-	CASGRANEQFF	TGTGCCAGCGGGCGGGCCAATGAGCAGTTCTTC
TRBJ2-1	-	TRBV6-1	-	CASSELRAPGYNEQFF	TGTGCCAGCAGTGAACTCCGAGCGCCGGGCTACAATGAGCAGTTCTTC
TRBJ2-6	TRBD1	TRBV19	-	CASSIRTGGANVLTF	TGTGCCAGTAGTATACGGACAGGGGGGGCCAACGTCCTGACTTTC
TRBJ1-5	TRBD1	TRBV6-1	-	CASRGDRLIQPQHF	TGTGCCAGCAGGGGGGACAGGCTAATTCAGCCCCAGCATTTT
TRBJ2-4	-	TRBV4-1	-	CASSPPRVGAKNIQYF	TGCGCCAGCAGCCCTCCCCGGGTAGGAGCCAAAAACATTCAGTACTTC
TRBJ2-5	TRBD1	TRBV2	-	CASTLDRTQETQYF	TGTGCCAGCACTCTGGACAGGACTCAAGAGACCCAGTACTTC
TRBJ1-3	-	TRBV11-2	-	CASSLDLYSSGNTIYF	TGTGCCAGCAGCTTAGATCTGTACAGCTCTGGAAACACCATATATTTT
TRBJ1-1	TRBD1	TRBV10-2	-	CASRQGAFTEAFF	TGCGCCAGCAGACAGGGGGCGTTCACTGAAGCTTTCTTT
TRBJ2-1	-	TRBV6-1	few	CASSETRYNEQFF	TGTGCCAGCAGTGAAACCAGATACAATGAGCAGTTCTTC
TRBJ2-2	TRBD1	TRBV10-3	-	CAISRQGAPTGELFF	TGTGCCATCAGCCGACAGGGGGCGCCCACCGGGGAGCTGTTTTTT
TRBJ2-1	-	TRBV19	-	CASSANREAPGDEQFF	TGTGCCAGTAGTGCGAACCGGGAGGCCCCAGGGGATGAGCAGTTCTTC
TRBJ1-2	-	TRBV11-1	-	CASSLGFGANYGYTF	TGTGCCAGCAGCTTAGGATTTGGAGCTAACTATGGCTACACCTTC
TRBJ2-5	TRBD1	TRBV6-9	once	CASSRPTGSETQYF	TGTGCCAGCAGTCGACCGACAGGGTCTGAGACCCAGTACTTC
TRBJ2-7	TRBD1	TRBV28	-	CASSPGTGQGYEQYF	TGTGCCAGCAGCCCGGGCACCGGACAGGGCTACGAGCAGTACTTC
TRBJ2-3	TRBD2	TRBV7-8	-	CASSLFDGAGGGGTQYF	TGTGCCAGCAGCTTATTTGACGGAGCGGGAGGGGGCGGAACGCAGTATTTT
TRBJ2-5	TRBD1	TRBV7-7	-	CASSPRTGGRSETQYF	TGTGCTAGCAGTCCTCGGACAGGGGGAAGGAGTGAGACCCAGTACTTC